A selection of T cell receptor beta chains follows, all from one sample in a study of CD8+ T cells in alopecia areata. Measured with immunoSEQ multiplex PCR; TCRdb has only the in-frame clones, and not every one. The sample yields about 200,000 clones, 56% seen once. What was sequenced was CD8+ T cells sorted from blood. Receptors originate from a human donor in good health. Both conserved end residues are part of each CDR3. Fields, in order: J gene, clone size, D gene, V gene, CDR3 DNA, CDR3 protein. A D gene is named only where the DNA matches it firmly. For some rows the clone size is stated as once, few or many, or as a class when expanded; others skip it.

j_gene: TRBJ2-2; abundance: NA; d_gene: NA; v_gene: TRBV6-5; CDR3nt: TGTGCCAGCAGTCCCATAACACCGAACACCGGGGAGCTGTTTTTT; CDR3aa: CASSPITPNTGELFF
j_gene: TRBJ1-1; abundance: few; d_gene: NA; v_gene: TRBV2; CDR3nt: TGTGCCAGCAGTGGTATAGGGTTCCGCACTGAAGCTTTCTTT; CDR3aa: CASSGIGFRTEAFF
j_gene: TRBJ2-1; abundance: few; d_gene: NA; v_gene: TRBV4-1; CDR3nt: TGCGCCAGCAGCCCAAACTTGCGCCGTCCTCAGTTCTTC; CDR3aa: CASSPNLRRPQFF
j_gene: TRBJ2-4; abundance: NA; d_gene: TRBD1; v_gene: TRBV4-1; CDR3nt: TGCGCCAGCAGCCAAGAGAAGGGACAGGGGTGGGACATTCAGTACTTC; CDR3aa: CASSQEKGQGWDIQYF
j_gene: TRBJ2-5; abundance: few; d_gene: NA; v_gene: TRBV7-8; CDR3nt: TGTGCCAGCAGCACAAGACAAGAGACCCAGTACTTC; CDR3aa: CASSTRQETQYF
j_gene: TRBJ2-7; abundance: few; d_gene: NA; v_gene: TRBV29-1; CDR3nt: TGCAGCGTTGAATTCTCCAGGGAGGCCTACGAGCAGTACTTC; CDR3aa: CSVEFSREAYEQYF
j_gene: TRBJ2-3; abundance: NA; d_gene: NA; v_gene: TRBV4-2; CDR3nt: TGTGCCAGCAGCCAACAACCCACAGATACGCAGTATTTT; CDR3aa: CASSQQPTDTQYF
j_gene: TRBJ2-1; abundance: few; d_gene: TRBD2; v_gene: TRBV10-3; CDR3nt: TGTGCCATCTCGGAGCGGGGGGACAATGAGCAGTTCTTC; CDR3aa: CAISERGDNEQFF
j_gene: TRBJ1-3; abundance: NA; d_gene: NA; v_gene: TRBV4-2; CDR3nt: TGTGCCAGCAGCCAAGATTCAGGAAACACCATATATTTT; CDR3aa: CASSQDSGNTIYF
j_gene: TRBJ2-3; abundance: NA; d_gene: NA; v_gene: TRBV30; CDR3nt: TGTGCCTGGAGTCCCAAGGACAGCACAGATACGCAGTATTTT; CDR3aa: CAWSPKDSTDTQYF
j_gene: TRBJ1-1; abundance: NA; d_gene: NA; v_gene: TRBV4-1; CDR3nt: TGCGCCAGCAGCCAAACCTCTGTCCCGACTGAAGCTTTCTTT; CDR3aa: CASSQTSVPTEAFF
j_gene: TRBJ2-5; abundance: once; d_gene: TRBD2; v_gene: TRBV29-1; CDR3nt: TGCAGCGTCCCTGGGGGGGACCACCAAGAGACCCAGTACTTC; CDR3aa: CSVPGGDHQETQYF
j_gene: TRBJ2-5; abundance: once; d_gene: NA; v_gene: TRBV18; CDR3nt: TGTGCCAGCTCACCACTAGCGGAAGAGACCCAGTACTTC; CDR3aa: CASSPLAEETQYF
j_gene: TRBJ1-6; abundance: NA; d_gene: TRBD1; v_gene: TRBV5-4; CDR3nt: TGTGCCAGCAGCTTTATACAGGGGAATTCACCCCTCCACTTT; CDR3aa: CASSFIQGNSPLHF
j_gene: TRBJ1-1; abundance: few; d_gene: NA; v_gene: TRBV5-1; CDR3nt: TGCGCCAGCAGCCAGAACACTGAAGCTTTCTTT; CDR3aa: CASSQNTEAFF
j_gene: TRBJ2-7; abundance: NA; d_gene: NA; v_gene: TRBV5-1; CDR3nt: TGCGCCAGCAGCTACCGGGACCTCTACGGCGAGCAGTACTTC; CDR3aa: CASSYRDLYGEQYF
j_gene: TRBJ2-7; abundance: NA; d_gene: NA; v_gene: TRBV5-6; CDR3nt: TGTGCCAGCAGCTTGGGACAAGTCTACGAGCAGTACTTC; CDR3aa: CASSLGQVYEQYF
j_gene: TRBJ1-5; abundance: NA; d_gene: NA; v_gene: TRBV27; CDR3nt: TGTGCCAGCAGTTTATCGTTTTTAGGCAATCAGCCCCAGCATTTT; CDR3aa: CASSLSFLGNQPQHF
j_gene: TRBJ2-5; abundance: NA; d_gene: NA; v_gene: TRBV5-6; CDR3nt: TGTGCCAGCAGCGCCAAATGGGAGACCCAGTACTTC; CDR3aa: CASSAKWETQYF
j_gene: TRBJ2-1; abundance: NA; d_gene: NA; v_gene: TRBV6-1; CDR3nt: NA; CDR3aa: CASSSSGGSYNEQFF
j_gene: TRBJ2-3; abundance: NA; d_gene: TRBD1; v_gene: TRBV29-1; CDR3nt: TGCAGCGCACCGACAGGGCCCCTAGCAGGCACAGATACGCAGTATTTT; CDR3aa: CSAPTGPLAGTDTQYF
j_gene: TRBJ2-2; abundance: few; d_gene: TRBD2; v_gene: TRBV29-1; CDR3nt: TGCAGCGTTGTACTAGCGGGGAACACCGGGGAGCTGTTTTTT; CDR3aa: CSVVLAGNTGELFF
j_gene: TRBJ1-1; abundance: NA; d_gene: NA; v_gene: TRBV6-5; CDR3nt: TGTGCCAGCAGTTACTCCGAGGGAGACACTGAAGCTTTCTTT; CDR3aa: CASSYSEGDTEAFF
j_gene: TRBJ2-5; abundance: NA; d_gene: NA; v_gene: TRBV7-9; CDR3nt: TGTGCCAGCAGCCAAATAGCACAAGAGACCCAGTACTTC; CDR3aa: CASSQIAQETQYF
j_gene: TRBJ2-1; abundance: NA; d_gene: NA; v_gene: TRBV9; CDR3nt: TGTGCCAGCAGCGTAGCAGGGTTGGGCTCTAATGAGCAGTTCTTC; CDR3aa: CASSVAGLGSNEQFF
j_gene: TRBJ2-7; abundance: few; d_gene: NA; v_gene: TRBV5-6; CDR3nt: TGTGCCAGCAGCTTGGCAGGGGACGGCTACGAGCAGTACTTC; CDR3aa: CASSLAGDGYEQYF
j_gene: TRBJ1-1; abundance: NA; d_gene: NA; v_gene: TRBV27; CDR3nt: TGTGCCAGCAGTTTATCCGATAACACTGAAGCTTTCTTT; CDR3aa: CASSLSDNTEAFF
j_gene: TRBJ1-2; abundance: few; d_gene: NA; v_gene: TRBV19; CDR3nt: TGTGCCAGTAGTCCCAGCGGTTACTATGGCTACACCTTC; CDR3aa: CASSPSGYYGYTF
j_gene: TRBJ2-3; abundance: NA; d_gene: NA; v_gene: TRBV30; CDR3nt: TGTGCCTGGAGCAGCGTGAGCACAGATACGCAGTATTTT; CDR3aa: CAWSSVSTDTQYF
j_gene: TRBJ1-4; abundance: NA; d_gene: TRBD1; v_gene: TRBV4-2; CDR3nt: TGTGCCAGCAGCCCCTATGGGGACCAGGGGGCGTCTGAAAAACTGTTTTTT; CDR3aa: CASSPYGDQGASEKLFF
j_gene: TRBJ2-7; abundance: NA; d_gene: NA; v_gene: TRBV11-2; CDR3nt: TGTGCCAGCAGCTCATCGGGCAGACTGTACGAGCAGTACTTC; CDR3aa: CASSSSGRLYEQYF
j_gene: TRBJ2-5; abundance: NA; d_gene: TRBD1; v_gene: TRBV5-4; CDR3nt: TGTGCCAGCAGCGATCCGGGACAGGGAGTGACCCAGTACTTC; CDR3aa: CASSDPGQGVTQYF
j_gene: TRBJ1-1; abundance: NA; d_gene: NA; v_gene: TRBV6-5; CDR3nt: TGTGCCAGCAGTGCAGCCGGCACTGAAGCTTTCTTT; CDR3aa: CASSAAGTEAFF
j_gene: TRBJ2-6; abundance: NA; d_gene: NA; v_gene: TRBV7-9; CDR3nt: TGTGCCAGCAGCTACAGGGTCGCTGGGGCCAACGTCCTGACTTTC; CDR3aa: CASSYRVAGANVLTF
j_gene: TRBJ1-2; abundance: NA; d_gene: TRBD1; v_gene: TRBV4-1; CDR3nt: TGCGCCAGCAGCCAACTACAGGGGGACTATGGCTACACCTTC; CDR3aa: CASSQLQGDYGYTF
j_gene: TRBJ1-1; abundance: NA; d_gene: NA; v_gene: TRBV5-1; CDR3nt: TGCGCCAGCAGCCCGGGTACGGGGGGCACTGAAGCTTTCTTT; CDR3aa: CASSPGTGGTEAFF
j_gene: TRBJ1-1; abundance: NA; d_gene: TRBD1; v_gene: TRBV13; CDR3nt: TGTGCCAGCAGCTTAGGCCCTGGGACAGGTGAAGCTTTCTTT; CDR3aa: CASSLGPGTGEAFF
j_gene: TRBJ2-3; abundance: NA; d_gene: NA; v_gene: TRBV29-1; CDR3nt: TGCAGCGTCCCCACAGATACGCAGTATTTT; CDR3aa: CSVPTDTQYF
j_gene: TRBJ2-5; abundance: few; d_gene: NA; v_gene: TRBV2; CDR3nt: TGTGCCAGCTTAGCGACCAAAGGCCTTACCGACGAGACCCAGTACTTC; CDR3aa: CASLATKGLTDETQYF
j_gene: TRBJ1-1; abundance: NA; d_gene: NA; v_gene: TRBV5-1; CDR3nt: TGCGCCAGCAGCCTTGGCAGCACTGAAGCTTTCTTT; CDR3aa: CASSLGSTEAFF
j_gene: TRBJ1-2; abundance: NA; d_gene: TRBD1; v_gene: TRBV27; CDR3nt: TGTGCCAGCAGTTTACTCGGACAGGGAGACTCTGATGGCTACACCTTC; CDR3aa: CASSLLGQGDSDGYTF
j_gene: TRBJ2-1; abundance: NA; d_gene: NA; v_gene: TRBV5-6; CDR3nt: TGTGCCAGCAGCTTGGTCGCGGCATCCTACAATGAGCAGTTCTTC; CDR3aa: CASSLVAASYNEQFF
j_gene: TRBJ1-1; abundance: NA; d_gene: NA; v_gene: TRBV19; CDR3nt: TGTGCCAGTACCCTAGGGGGGGCCACTGAAGCTTTCTTT; CDR3aa: CASTLGGATEAFF
j_gene: TRBJ2-1; abundance: NA; d_gene: NA; v_gene: TRBV11-2; CDR3nt: TGTGCCAGCAGCTTGGGCTACAATGAGCAGTTCTTC; CDR3aa: CASSLGYNEQFF
j_gene: TRBJ1-2; abundance: once; d_gene: NA; v_gene: TRBV28; CDR3nt: TGTGCCAGCAGTTTGGCCCTGATCTATGGCTACACCTTC; CDR3aa: CASSLALIYGYTF
j_gene: TRBJ1-2; abundance: NA; d_gene: NA; v_gene: TRBV13; CDR3nt: TGTGCCAGCAGCTTATCTACGGCTGTCCGGAACTATGGCTACACCTTC; CDR3aa: CASSLSTAVRNYGYTF
j_gene: TRBJ2-7; abundance: NA; d_gene: NA; v_gene: TRBV29-1; CDR3nt: TGCAGCGTCCGACTAGGGTTTCGCTCCTACGAGCAGTACTTC; CDR3aa: CSVRLGFRSYEQYF
j_gene: TRBJ2-2; abundance: NA; d_gene: NA; v_gene: TRBV9; CDR3nt: TGTGCCAGCAGCGTAGGAGGGAGCACCGGGGAGCTGTTTTTT; CDR3aa: CASSVGGSTGELFF